One and the same sample provided the 27 T cell receptor beta chains below, sequenced in a study of early T cells in non-severe SARS-CoV-2 infection. From the 5' RACE reads, TCRdb called clonotypes with MiXCR, one entry per CDR3 protein. Of 70,000 to 85,000 distinct CDR3 sequences in the sample, about 12% were seen once. The source material was whole blood. The receptors originated from an adult who was a healthcare worker with PCR-confirmed SARS-CoV-2 infection or an uninfected control (not recorded which).

The chain employs TRBV7-6 and TRBJ2-1; 7 bases agree with TRBD2. Germline CDR1 is SGHVS and CDR2 is FNYEAQ. V lost 1 base and J lost 2; bases outside the gene matches: 5. The CDR3 length is 16 residues. The CDR3 sequence is CASSLGPSGAYNEQFF. CDR3 sequence (DNA): TGTGCCAGCAGCTTAGGCCCTAGCGGAGCCTACAATGAGCAGTTCTTC. The variable domain in full, with the rest retrieved from reference TRBV7-6 and TRBJ2-1, is GAGVSQSPRYKVTKRGQDVALRCDPISGHVSLYWYRQALGQGPEFLTYFNYEAQQDKSGLPNDRFSAERPEGSISTLTIQRTEQRDSAMYRCASSLGPSGAYNEQFFGPGTRLTVL.

The sample holds many counts of this clonotype. This chain connects TRBV7-8 to TRBJ2-1; maybe TRBD1 (5 bases). The V end lost 2 bases, the J end lost 8 bases, and 13 bases lay between the germline ends. This CDR3 spans 14 amino acids. Germline CDR1 SGHVS, CDR2 FQNEAQ. The CDR3 sequence is CASSLKQGWDEQFF. The CDR3 DNA reads TGTGCCAGCAGCTTAAAGCAGGGCTGGGATGAGCAGTTCTTC.

This clonotype came up a few times. The chain joins TRBV5-1 to TRBJ2-7, with no clear D. The CDR3 has 12 residues. Per germline, CDR1 SGHRS and CDR2 YFSETQ. Trimming cost V 0 bases and J 7 bases, with 8 bases left between them. CDR3 in amino acids: CASSLVGREQYF. CDR3 bases: TGCGCCAGCAGCTTGGTCGGACGGGAGCAGTACTTC.

This clonotype has just a few counts. The chain uses TRBV5-1 and TRBJ2-2; D not resolved. V gave up 8 bases and J gave up 2 bases, with 4 bases separating them. The CDR3 length is 11 residues. The germline V gene encodes CDR1 SGHRS and CDR2 YFSETQ. The CDR3 here is CASRNTGELFF. The CDR3 nucleotides read TGCGCCAGTCGCAACACCGGGGAGCTGTTTTTT.

This clonotype has only a few counts. J is TRBJ1-3 and V is TRBV6-6; the match to TRBD1 covers 7 bases. There are 14 residues in the CDR3. Trimming removed 8 bases from V and 4 bases from J; junction bases left unmatched: 8. Germline-derived CDR1 and CDR2 are MNHNY and SVGAGI (reference sequence). CDR3 sequence reads: CASQQDRAGNTIYF. The DNA for the CDR3 is TGTGCCAGCCAACAAGACAGGGCCGGAAACACCATATATTTT.

The V and J genes are TRBV6-1 and TRBJ2-1; D is ambiguous. Per the germline V gene, CDR1 is MNHNS and CDR2 is SASEGT. The CDR3 runs 15 residues. Deletions cut 4 bases from V and 10 bases from J, with 20 bases between. Here the CDR3 reads CASSGIPMDGREQFF. The CDR3, as DNA: TGTGCCAGCAGTGGTATCCCCATGGACGGAAGAGAGCAGTTCTTC.

The rearrangement links TRBV20-1 to TRBJ2-3; D not resolved. Germline V gene lookup returns CDR1 DFQATT and CDR2 SNEGSKA (reference sequence). Trimming stripped 1 base from V and 1 base from J, with 9 bases between. This CDR3 has 14 residues. CDR3 coding DNA: TGCAGTGCTAGAGTTACCCCCGGCACAGATACGCAGTATTTT. This translates into CSARVTPGTDTQYF.

At least ten counts were recorded for this clonotype. CDR3 in DNA: TGCAGTGCTAGGGATAGCGGGAGGGGCACAGATACGCAGTATTTT. Translation: CSARDSGRGTDTQYF. J is TRBJ2-3 and V is TRBV20-1; 11 positions match TRBD2. Germline CDR1 reads DFQATT; CDR2 reads SNEGSKA (reference sequence). This CDR3 is built from 15 residues. V shed 3 bases, J shed 1 base, and the junction held 3 bases outside the gene matches.

This chain connects TRBV2 to TRBJ1-6, with D hard to call. V lost 3 bases, J lost 7 bases, and 4 bases lay in between. Germline assignment: CDR1 SNHLY and CDR2 FYNNEI. The CDR3 runs to 12 residues. The CDR3 bases are TGTGCCAGCAGTGATGTCAATTCACCCCTCCACTTT. Protein sequence: CASSDVNSPLHF.

This clonotype was observed a few times. The CDR3 nucleotides read TGTGCCAGCAGCCGAGGACAGCTACCCAATGAGCAGTTCTTC. As protein: CASSRGQLPNEQFF. V and J are TRBV11-3 and TRBJ2-1; weak D call: TRBD1 (6 bases). The V end lost 5 bases, the J end lost 6 bases, and 14 bases lay between the germline ends. The CDR3 consists of 14 residues. The germline V gene encodes CDR1 SGHNT and CDR2 YENEEA.

At least ten counts were recorded for this clonotype. The chain employs TRBV7-2 and TRBJ2-7; TRBD1 might be the D (6 bases). The CDR3 has 15 residues. CDR1 and CDR2 from the germline V gene are SGHTA and FQGNSA. V dropped 1 base and J dropped 3 bases, with 13 bases sitting between them. The CDR3 region is CASSLDWQGNYEQYF. CDR3 bases: TGTGCCAGCAGCTTAGATTGGCAGGGGAACTACGAGCAGTACTTC.

This chain connects TRBV20-1 to TRBJ2-2; D is unresolved. The germline V gene encodes CDR1 DFQATT and CDR2 SNEGSKA (reference sequence). Trimming shortened V by 7 bases and J by 1 base, and 7 bases separated the two germline ends. The CDR3 consists of 12 residues. The CDR3 DNA sequence: TGCAGTGTCCCGGAGAACACCGGGGAGCTGTTTTTT. Amino acids: CSVPENTGELFF.

The J gene is TRBJ1-1, the V gene TRBV5-4; D gene ambiguous. Per the germline V gene, CDR1 is SGHNT and CDR2 is YYREEE (reference sequence). The CDR3 has 14 amino acids. With 1 base removed from V and 1 base from J, the gap between germline ends came to 8 bases. CDR3 amino acids: CASSLWQTNTEAFF. The DNA for the CDR3 is TGTGCCAGCAGCTTGTGGCAAACGAACACTGAAGCTTTCTTT.

This chain connects TRBV7-3 to TRBJ2-1; D may match TRBD1 or TRBD2 (7 bases each). Looked up from germline, CDR1 is SGHTA and CDR2 is FQGTGA. The CDR3 loop spans 15 amino acids. V was clipped by 5 bases and J by 8 bases, with 19 bases between them. The CDR3 DNA reads TGTGCCAGCAGCACCTCAGGGGGAGGGTCCGATGAGCAGTTCTTC. It encodes CASSTSGGGSDEQFF.

This clonotype was picked up a small number of times. V and J are TRBV20-1 and TRBJ2-7; 7 positions match TRBD2. The CDR3 runs 12 residues. The germline V gene encodes CDR1 DFQATT and CDR2 SNEGSKA (reference sequence). V shed 3 bases and J 7 bases; nucleotides not matched to a gene: 6. The CDR3 sequence is CSASSTAGEQYF. The CDR3 region has the DNA TGCAGTGCTAGTTCTACAGCGGGGGAGCAGTACTTC.

This clonotype was seen a few times. V is TRBV4-1 and J is TRBJ1-1; D remains unclear. CDR3 length: 15 amino acids. V lost 1 base to trimming and J lost 4 bases, with 13 bases between them. CDR1 MGHRA and CDR2 YSYEKL come from the germline V gene. This chain's CDR3 is CASSQVNRSLTEAFF. CDR3 DNA sequence: TGCGCCAGCAGCCAAGTTAACAGAAGTCTCACTGAAGCTTTCTTT.

This CDR3 is CASSAAGADNSPLHF. In nucleotides, the CDR3 is TGCGCCAGCAGTGCAGCGGGGGCCGATAATTCACCCCTCCACTTT. The chain recombines TRBV10-2 with TRBJ1-6; a possible D gene is TRBD1 (6 bases). Germline V gene data show CDR1 as WSHSY and CDR2 as SAAADI. V lost 4 bases, J lost 5 bases, and 12 bases lay in between. This CDR3 spans 15 amino acids.

Concerning this clonotype itself: A clone one base away is much larger, so this may be a read error. The chain couples TRBV4-2 to TRBJ2-1; D may correspond to TRBD1 or TRBD2 (5 bases each). The CDR3 consists of 15 residues. V was trimmed by 3 bases and J by 5 bases, leaving 14 bases between them. CDR1 and CDR2 from the germline V gene are LGHNA and YNFKEQ. The CDR3: CASSHLEGINNEQFF. The CDR3 region has the DNA TGTGCCAGCAGCCATCTTGAGGGGATCAACAATGAGCAGTTCTTC.

V and J are TRBV27 and TRBJ2-1; TRBD2 aligns across 8 bases. The germline gives CDR1 MNHEY, CDR2 SMNVEV (reference sequence). The CDR3 is 15 amino acids. Trimming took 2 bases from V and 1 from J; bases not matched to a gene: 1. CDR3 nucleotide sequence: TGTGCCAGCAGTTTAACGGGAGGGTCCTACAATGAGCAGTTCTTC. It specifies CASSLTGGSYNEQFF.

In this sample, this clonotype turned up many times. DNA for the CDR3: TGTGCCAGCAGCTTGGACTGGACGGTGCGTTCCGAGCAGTACTTC. The encoded protein is CASSLDWTVRSEQYF. The rearrangement links TRBV5-8 to TRBJ2-7; D uncertain. V shed 0 bases and J shed 6 bases, with 16 bases lying between them. CDR3 length equals 15 residues. Germline assignment: CDR1 SGHTS and CDR2 YDEGEE.

This chain uses TRBV25-1 with TRBJ2-7; D is tentatively TRBD1 or TRBD2 (5 bases each). With 2 bases removed from V and 9 bases from J, the gap between germline ends came to 17 bases. Germline V gene lookup returns CDR1 MGHDK and CDR2 SYGVNS. This CDR3 has 14 amino acids. The CDR3 loop is CASSEIGDPIRQYF. The CDR3 nucleotides read TGTGCCAGCAGTGAAATAGGGGACCCGATTCGGCAGTACTTC.

V usage is TRBV30 and J usage is TRBJ1-2; D is unclear. This CDR3 is 14 amino acids long. Germline CDR1 GTSNPN, CDR2 SVGIG (reference sequence). Trimming removed 0 bases from V and 3 bases from J, with 11 bases in between. CDR3 bases: TGTGCCTGGAGTGTATCGTCCAGGTACTATGGCTACACCTTC. It encodes CAWSVSSRYYGYTF.

This clonotype came up many times. J is TRBJ2-7 and V is TRBV20-1; the D gene is possibly TRBD1 (6 bases). The CDR3 totals 13 residues. Germline CDR1 is DFQATT and CDR2 is SNEGSKA (reference sequence). The V gene lost 2 bases and the J gene lost 2 bases, with 10 bases spanning the gap. The CDR3: CSARQGLTYEQYF. The CDR3 nucleotides read TGCAGTGCTAGACAGGGGTTAACCTACGAGCAGTACTTC.

This clonotype was observed a handful of times. The chain recombines TRBV11-1 with TRBJ2-1, with 8 nucleotides matching TRBD1. Trimming cost V 5 bases and J 8 bases; bases outside gene matches: 14. Germline V lookup: CDR1 SGHAT, CDR2 FQDESV (reference sequence). The CDR3 has 16 residues. The CDR3 here is CASSKGQGGYSDEQFF. Here the CDR3 DNA reads TGTGCCAGCAGCAAAGGACAGGGCGGCTATTCCGATGAGCAGTTCTTC. Complete variable domain (other parts from reference TRBV11-1 and TRBJ2-1): EAEVAQSPRYKITEKSQAVAFWCDPISGHATLYWYRQILGQGPELLVQFQDESVVDDSQLPKDRFSAERLKGVDSTLKIQPAELGDSAMYLCASSKGQGGYSDEQFFGPGTRLTVL.

This clonotype was counted between two and nine times. The chain carries TRBV20-1 and TRBJ1-2; D uncertain. V lost 3 bases to trimming and J lost 0 bases, with 5 bases between them. This CDR3 region has 12 residues. Germline values: CDR1 DFQATT, CDR2 SNEGSKA (reference sequence). The CDR3 DNA sequence: TGCAGTGCTAGGCTCACTAACTATGGCTACACCTTC. Its protein product is CSARLTNYGYTF.

This clonotype appeared many times. The chain uses TRBV5-4 and TRBJ2-3; 9 bases match TRBD2. The germline V gene has CDR1 SGHNT and CDR2 YYREEE (reference sequence). The J segment lost 6 bases and the V segment lost 0 bases, leaving 5 bases of the junction unmatched. The CDR3 loop spans 15 amino acids. This CDR3 reads CASSLVVSGSDTQYF. CDR3 bases: TGTGCCAGCAGCTTGGTTGTTAGCGGGAGCGATACGCAGTATTTT.

This clonotype was found a few times. J is TRBJ2-7 and V is TRBV5-1, with 8 bases fitting TRBD2. V dropped 0 bases and J dropped 3; count of bases not matched to a gene: 2. The CDR3 runs 14 residues. CDR1 and CDR2 (germline): SGHRS, YFSETQ. The CDR3 bases are TGCGCCAGCAGCTTGGATGGGACTAGCTACGAGCAGTACTTC. Translating it yields CASSLDGTSYEQYF.